The 8 T cell receptor beta chains in this list originate from one sample, sequenced in a study of blood T cell repertoires in COVID-19. Repertoires were generated with immunoSEQ multiplex PCR, while TCRdb's copy carries only in-frame clones and drops some. This sample has 80,000 or so clones; around 83% occur once, and the top ten carry approximately 10%. The sequenced material came from peripheral blood. These receptors came from a man aged 60 to 75 with COVID-19, enrolled during active disease.

The genes are TRBV28 and TRBJ2-7; tentative D call: TRBD1 (5 bases). The CDR3 runs to 15 residues. Germline V CDR1 and CDR2: MDHEN, SYDVKM. V was trimmed by 6 bases and J by 1 base, leaving 16 bases between them. The CDR3 nucleotides read TGTGCCAGCAGCCTAGGCAGGGAATCTTCCTACGAGCAGTACTTC. This codes for CASSLGRESSYEQYF.

The chain has TRBV9 and TRBJ1-2; D not certain. Trimming took off 4 bases at V and 8 bases at J, with 18 bases between the two ends. Looked up from germline, CDR1 is SGDLS and CDR2 is YYNGEE. The CDR3 runs to 14 residues. CDR3 amino acids: CASSPGNRWEGYTF. The CDR3 region has the DNA TGTGCCAGCAGCCCAGGAAATCGTTGGGAGGGCTACACCTTC.

The count of this clone is one. Written as DNA, the CDR3 is TGTGCCAGCAGTTGGCCGCCCTACGAGCAGTACTTC. This encodes CASSWPPYEQYF. The chain links TRBV28 to TRBJ2-7; D is ambiguous. The CDR3 runs 12 residues. Deletions cut 4 bases from V and 2 bases from J, with 6 bases between. The V gene's germline CDR1 is MDHEN and CDR2 SYDVKM.

This chain uses TRBV25-1 with TRBJ2-7; 7 nucleotides agree with TRBD2. Germline CDR1 is MGHDK and CDR2 is SYGVNS. The CDR3 totals 13 residues. Trimming at V came to 4 bases and at J to 4 bases, leaving 4 bases not matched to a gene. The CDR3 sequence is CASSASGLYEQYF. The CDR3 DNA sequence: TGTGCCAGCAGTGCTAGCGGTTTATACGAGCAGTACTTC.

The V call is TRBV5-4, the J call TRBJ1-5; possibly TRBD1 for D (5 bases). The V end lost 10 bases, the J end lost 3 bases, and 17 bases lay between the germline ends. The germline CDR1 and CDR2 sequences are SGHNT and YYREEE (reference sequence). This CDR3 contains 14 residues. Written as DNA, the CDR3 is TGTGCCTATCGAGACGTAGGGGACAATCAGCCCCAGCATTTT. Amino acids: CAYRDVGDNQPQHF.

The sample holds one count of this clone. The chain has TRBV14 and TRBJ2-3; D is possibly TRBD2 (6 bases). The CDR3 spans 13 residues. Germline values: CDR1 SGHDN, CDR2 FVKESK. V lost 0 bases and J 8 bases, leaving 9 bases between the germline ends. The CDR3 DNA sequence: TGTGCCAGCAGCCAAGATCACGGGGGTACGCAGTATTTT. The encoded protein is CASSQDHGGTQYF.

The chain links TRBV6-5 to TRBJ1-5, with a possible D match to TRBD1 (6 bases). The germline V gene has CDR1 MNHEY and CDR2 SVGAGI. This CDR3 is built from 13 residues. Trimming took 6 bases from V and 7 from J, leaving 13 bases between them. The DNA of the CDR3 is TGTGCCAGCAGCTCAGGGGTTCGACAGCCCCAGCATTTT. Its translation: CASSSGVRQPQHF.

The chain couples TRBV4-2 to TRBJ2-2; a weak D match, TRBD1 (6 bases). Germline V gene sequence: CDR1 LGHNA, CDR2 YNFKEQ. The CDR3 contains 13 residues. V was cut by 2 bases and J by 6 bases, with 7 bases left in between. The CDR3: CASSQSGAGELFF. As DNA, the CDR3 is TGTGCCAGCAGCCAATCAGGGGCCGGGGAGCTGTTTTTT.